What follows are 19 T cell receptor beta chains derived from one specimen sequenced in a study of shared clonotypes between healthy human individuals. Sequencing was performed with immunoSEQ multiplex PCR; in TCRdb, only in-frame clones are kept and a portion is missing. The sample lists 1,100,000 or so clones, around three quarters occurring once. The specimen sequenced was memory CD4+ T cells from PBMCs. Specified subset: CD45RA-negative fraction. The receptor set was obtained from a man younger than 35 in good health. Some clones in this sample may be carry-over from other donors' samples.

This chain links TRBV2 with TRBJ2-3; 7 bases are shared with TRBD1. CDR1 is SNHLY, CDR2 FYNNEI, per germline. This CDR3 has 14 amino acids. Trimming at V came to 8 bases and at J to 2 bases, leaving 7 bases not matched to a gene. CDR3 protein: CASSYTGATDTQYF. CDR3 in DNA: TGTGCCAGCTCCTATACAGGGGCCACAGATACGCAGTATTTT.

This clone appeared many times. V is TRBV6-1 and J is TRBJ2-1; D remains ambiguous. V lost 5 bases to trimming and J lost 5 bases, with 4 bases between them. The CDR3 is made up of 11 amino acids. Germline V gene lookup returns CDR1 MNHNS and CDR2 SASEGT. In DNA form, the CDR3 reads TGTGCCAGCAGTTATCACAATGAGCAGTTCTTC. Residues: CASSYHNEQFF.

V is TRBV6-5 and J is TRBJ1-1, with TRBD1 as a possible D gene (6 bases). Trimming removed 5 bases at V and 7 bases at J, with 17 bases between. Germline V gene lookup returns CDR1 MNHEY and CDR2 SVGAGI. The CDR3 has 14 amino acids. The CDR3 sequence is CASSPIQGGFEAFF. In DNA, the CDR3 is TGTGCCAGCAGTCCAATACAGGGAGGATTTGAAGCTTTCTTT.

CDR3 protein: CASSRRGADTEAFF. The CDR3, as DNA: TGTGCCAGCAGCCGGAGGGGGGCGGACACTGAAGCTTTCTTT. The J gene is TRBJ1-1, the V gene TRBV4-2, with TRBD1 as a possible D gene (6 bases). Per germline, CDR1 LGHNA and CDR2 YNFKEQ. The V end lost 4 bases, the J end lost 3 bases, and 12 bases lay between the germline ends. The CDR3 consists of 14 residues.

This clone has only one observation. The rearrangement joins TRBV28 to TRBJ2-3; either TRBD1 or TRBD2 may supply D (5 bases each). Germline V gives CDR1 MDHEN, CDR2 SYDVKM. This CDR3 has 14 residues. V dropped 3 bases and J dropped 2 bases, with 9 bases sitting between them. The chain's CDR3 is CASSLPGHTDTQYF. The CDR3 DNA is TGTGCCAGCAGTTTGCCGGGGCACACAGATACGCAGTATTTT.

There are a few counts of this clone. The CDR3 spells CASSPDRVREFF. In nucleotides, the CDR3 is TGTGCCAGCTCACCCGACAGGGTAAGGGAGTTCTTC. The chain carries TRBV18 and TRBJ2-1; TRBD1 agrees at 7 bases. The CDR3 is made up of 12 amino acids. J gave up 14 bases and V 3 bases, and 7 bases lay outside the gene matches. Germline assignment: CDR1 KGHSH and CDR2 LQKENI.

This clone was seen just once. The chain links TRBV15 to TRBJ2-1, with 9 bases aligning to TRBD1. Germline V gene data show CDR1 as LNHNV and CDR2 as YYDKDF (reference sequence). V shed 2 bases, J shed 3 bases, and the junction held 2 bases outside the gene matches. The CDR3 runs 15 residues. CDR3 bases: TGTGCCACCAGCAGACCGGGACAGGGCTACAATGAGCAGTTCTTC. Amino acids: CATSRPGQGYNEQFF.

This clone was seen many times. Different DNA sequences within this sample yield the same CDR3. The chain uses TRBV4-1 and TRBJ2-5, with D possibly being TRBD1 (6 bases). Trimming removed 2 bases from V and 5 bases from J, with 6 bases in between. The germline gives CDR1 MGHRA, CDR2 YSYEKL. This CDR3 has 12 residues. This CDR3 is CASSQQGETQYF. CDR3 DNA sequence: TGCGCCAGCAGCCAACAGGGGGAGACCCAGTACTTC.

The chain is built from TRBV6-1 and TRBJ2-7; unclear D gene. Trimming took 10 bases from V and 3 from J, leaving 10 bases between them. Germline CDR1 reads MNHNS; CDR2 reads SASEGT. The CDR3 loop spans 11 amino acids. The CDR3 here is CATRILYEQYF. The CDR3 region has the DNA TGTGCCACCCGAATCCTCTACGAGCAGTACTTC.

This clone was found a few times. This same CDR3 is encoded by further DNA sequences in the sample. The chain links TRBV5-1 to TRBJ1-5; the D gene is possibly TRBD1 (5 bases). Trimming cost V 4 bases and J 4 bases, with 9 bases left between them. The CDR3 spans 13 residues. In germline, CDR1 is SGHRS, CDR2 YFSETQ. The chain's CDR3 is CASSRDLNQPQHF. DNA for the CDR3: TGCGCCAGCAGCCGGGACTTAAATCAGCCCCAGCATTTT. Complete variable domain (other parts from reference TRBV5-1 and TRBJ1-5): KAGVTQTPRYLIKTRGQQVTLSCSPISGHRSVSWYQQTPGQGLQFLFEYFSETQRNKGNFPGRFSGRQFSNSRSEMNVSTLELGDSALYLCASSRDLNQPQHFGDGTRLSIL.

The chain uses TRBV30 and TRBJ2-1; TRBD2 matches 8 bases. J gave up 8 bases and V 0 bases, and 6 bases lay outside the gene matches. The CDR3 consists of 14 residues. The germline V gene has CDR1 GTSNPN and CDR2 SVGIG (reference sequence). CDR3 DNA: TGTGCCTGGAGTGTGCGAGCGGGAGAGGATGAGCAGTTCTTC. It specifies CAWSVRAGEDEQFF.

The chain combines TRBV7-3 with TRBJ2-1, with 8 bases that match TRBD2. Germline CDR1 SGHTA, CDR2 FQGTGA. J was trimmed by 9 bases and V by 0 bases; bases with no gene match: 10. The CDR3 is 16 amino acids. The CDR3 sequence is CASSLTLAGGNVEQFF. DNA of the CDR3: TGTGCCAGCAGCTTAACGTTGGCGGGAGGTAATGTTGAGCAGTTCTTC.

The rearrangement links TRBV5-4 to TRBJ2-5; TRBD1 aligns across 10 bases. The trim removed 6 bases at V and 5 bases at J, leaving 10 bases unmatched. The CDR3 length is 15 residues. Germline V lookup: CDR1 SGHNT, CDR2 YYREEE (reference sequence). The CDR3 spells CASTRQGADSETQYF. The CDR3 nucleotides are TGTGCCAGCACCAGACAGGGGGCGGATTCGGAGACCCAGTACTTC. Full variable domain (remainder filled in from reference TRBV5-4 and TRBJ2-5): ETGVTQSPTHLIKTRGQQVTLRCSSQSGHNTVSWYQQALGQGPQFIFQYYREEENGRGNFPPRFSGLQFPNYSSELNVNALELDDSALYLCASTRQGADSETQYFGPGTRLLVL.

The CDR3 region has the DNA TGCGCCAGCAGCCTAACAGGGTTAAGAGAGACCCAGTACTTC. Its protein is CASSLTGLRETQYF. The chain recombines TRBV4-1 with TRBJ2-5; D possibly corresponds to TRBD1 (6 bases). V shed 4 bases and J shed 4 bases, with 13 bases lying between them. This CDR3 is built from 14 residues. The germline V gene encodes CDR1 MGHRA and CDR2 YSYEKL.

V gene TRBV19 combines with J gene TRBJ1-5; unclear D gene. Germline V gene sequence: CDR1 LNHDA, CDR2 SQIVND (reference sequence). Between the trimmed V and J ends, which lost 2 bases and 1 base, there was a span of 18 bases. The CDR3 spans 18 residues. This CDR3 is CASSILRDRSGSNQPQHF. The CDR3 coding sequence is TGTGCCAGTAGTATACTTCGGGATCGAAGTGGCAGCAATCAGCCCCAGCATTTT.

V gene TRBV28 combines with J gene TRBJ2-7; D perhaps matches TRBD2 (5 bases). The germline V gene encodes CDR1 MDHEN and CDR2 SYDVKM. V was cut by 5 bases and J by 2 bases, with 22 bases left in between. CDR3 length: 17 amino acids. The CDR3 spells CASSELTSGGLTYEQYF. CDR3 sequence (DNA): TGTGCCAGCAGTGAACTCACCAGCGGCGGGCTAACCTACGAGCAGTACTTC.

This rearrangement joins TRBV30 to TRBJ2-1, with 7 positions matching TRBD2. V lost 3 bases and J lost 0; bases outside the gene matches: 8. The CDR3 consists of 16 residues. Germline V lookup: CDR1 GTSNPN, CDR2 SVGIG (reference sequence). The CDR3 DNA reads TGTGCCTGGAGCGCGGCTAGCGGAAGCTCCTACAATGAGCAGTTCTTC. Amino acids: CAWSAASGSSYNEQFF. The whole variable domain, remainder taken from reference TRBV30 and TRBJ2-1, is SQTIHQWPATLVQPVGSPLSLECTVEGTSNPNLYWYRQAAGRGLQLLFYSVGIGQISSEVPQNLSASRPQDRQFILSSKKLLLSDSGFYLCAWSAASGSSYNEQFFGPGTRLTVL.

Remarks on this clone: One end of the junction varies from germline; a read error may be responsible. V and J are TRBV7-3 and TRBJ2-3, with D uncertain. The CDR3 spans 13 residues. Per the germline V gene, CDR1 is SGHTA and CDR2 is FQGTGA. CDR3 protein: CASSLLNTDTQCF. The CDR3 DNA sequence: TGTGCCAGCAGCTTACTCAACACAGATACGCAGTGTTTT.

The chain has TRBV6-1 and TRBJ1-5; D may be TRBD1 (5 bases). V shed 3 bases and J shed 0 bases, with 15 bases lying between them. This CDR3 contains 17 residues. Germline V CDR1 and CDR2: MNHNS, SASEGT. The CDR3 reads CASSEGRTPYSNQPQHF. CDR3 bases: TGTGCCAGCAGTGAGGGACGGACACCCTATAGCAATCAGCCCCAGCATTTT.